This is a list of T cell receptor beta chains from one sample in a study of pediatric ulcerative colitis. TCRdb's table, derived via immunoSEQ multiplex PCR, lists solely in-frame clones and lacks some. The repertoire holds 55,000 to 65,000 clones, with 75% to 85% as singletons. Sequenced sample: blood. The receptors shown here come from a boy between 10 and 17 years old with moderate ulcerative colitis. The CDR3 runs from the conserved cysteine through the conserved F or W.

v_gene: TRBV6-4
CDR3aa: CASSAQGYTEAFF

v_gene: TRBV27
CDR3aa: CASRLNGELFF

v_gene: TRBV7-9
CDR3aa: CASSQGGQDLYEQFF

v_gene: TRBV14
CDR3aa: CASSQELYTEAFF

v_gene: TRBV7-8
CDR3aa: CASSSRGIGTEAFF

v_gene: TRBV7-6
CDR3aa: CASSPIPRAAMINEQFF

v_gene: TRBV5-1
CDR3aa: CASSLGDAPSSYEQYF

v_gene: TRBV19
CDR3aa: CASSFRQGPYEQYF

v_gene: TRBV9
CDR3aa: CASSVGTLPTNEKLFF

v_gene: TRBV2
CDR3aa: CASRQSRVGQYF

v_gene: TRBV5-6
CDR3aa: CASSLGGREKLFF

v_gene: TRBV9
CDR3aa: CASSGSGNSYNEQFF

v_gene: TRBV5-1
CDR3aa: CASRQGTGLGKLFF

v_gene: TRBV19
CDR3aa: CASEGQGLDTEAFF

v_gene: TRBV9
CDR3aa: CASSFSPRDNEQFF

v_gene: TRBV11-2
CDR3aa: CASSLVPDRGINEQFF

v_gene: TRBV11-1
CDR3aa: CASSFGGGSYEQYF

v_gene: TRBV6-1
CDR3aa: CASSENPQELARTQYF

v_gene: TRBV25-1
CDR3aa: CASSEMGGDNQPQHF

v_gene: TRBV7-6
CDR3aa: CASSSTLKTGGQEQYF

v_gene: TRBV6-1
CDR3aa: CASSELGGGLNEQFF

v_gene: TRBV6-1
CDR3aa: CASATRGVRDGYTF

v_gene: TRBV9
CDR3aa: CASSVPGAAYGYTF

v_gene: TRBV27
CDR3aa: CASGDRGRYTF

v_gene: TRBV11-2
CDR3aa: CASTREVDTQYF

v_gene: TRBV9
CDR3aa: CASRDRTDTGELFF

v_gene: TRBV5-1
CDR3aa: CASSLATSGGAVQQYF

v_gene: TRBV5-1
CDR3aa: CASSFLGTSLEQYF

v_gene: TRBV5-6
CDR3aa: CASSLAAGPETQYF

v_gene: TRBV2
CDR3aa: CASRMAGSSYEQYF

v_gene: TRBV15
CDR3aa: CATSFQGPYEQYF

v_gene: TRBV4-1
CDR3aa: CASRVANGPEQFF

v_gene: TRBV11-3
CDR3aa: CASSLEEGKDTEAFF

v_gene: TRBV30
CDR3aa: CAWSKGGMPNEKLFF

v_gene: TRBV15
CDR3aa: CATSRDWAGSQPQHF

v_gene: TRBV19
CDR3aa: CASKRTGLLNTEAFF

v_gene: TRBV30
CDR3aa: CAWKMGDRPNYGYTF

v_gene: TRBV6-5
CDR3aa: CASSYSIGANTGELFF

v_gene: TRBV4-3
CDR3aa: CASSQDRSAGEKLFF

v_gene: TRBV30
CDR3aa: CAWSEGTGRRGYTF

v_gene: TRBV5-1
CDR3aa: CASSLARDGHGYTF

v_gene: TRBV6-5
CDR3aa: CASSRDPSGNEKLFF